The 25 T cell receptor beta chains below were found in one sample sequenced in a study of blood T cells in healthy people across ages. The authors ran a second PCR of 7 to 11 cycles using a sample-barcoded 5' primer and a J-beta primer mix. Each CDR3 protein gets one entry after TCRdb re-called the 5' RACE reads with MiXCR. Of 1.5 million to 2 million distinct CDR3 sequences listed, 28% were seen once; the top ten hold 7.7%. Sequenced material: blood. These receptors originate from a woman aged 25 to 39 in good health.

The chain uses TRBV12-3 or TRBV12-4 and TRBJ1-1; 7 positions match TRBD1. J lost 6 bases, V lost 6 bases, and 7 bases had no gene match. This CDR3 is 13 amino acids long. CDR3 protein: CASREVQGSEAFF. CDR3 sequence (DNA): TGTGCCAGCAGGGAAGTACAGGGGTCTGAAGCTTTCTTT.

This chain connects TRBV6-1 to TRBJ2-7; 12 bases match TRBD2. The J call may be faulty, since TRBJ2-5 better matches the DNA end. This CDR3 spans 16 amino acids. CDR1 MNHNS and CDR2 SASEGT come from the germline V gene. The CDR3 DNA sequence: TGTGCCAGCAGCCCCAACCTAGCGGGGGGGCCGGGGACCCAGTACTTC. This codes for CASSPNLAGGPGTQYF.

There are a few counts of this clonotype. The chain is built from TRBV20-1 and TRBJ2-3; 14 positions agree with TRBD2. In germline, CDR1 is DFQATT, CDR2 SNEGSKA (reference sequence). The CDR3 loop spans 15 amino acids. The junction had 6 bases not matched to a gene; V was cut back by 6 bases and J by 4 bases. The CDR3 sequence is CSAIRLAGGPDTQYF. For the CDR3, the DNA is TGCAGTGCCATCCGACTAGCGGGGGGGCCAGATACGCAGTATTTT.

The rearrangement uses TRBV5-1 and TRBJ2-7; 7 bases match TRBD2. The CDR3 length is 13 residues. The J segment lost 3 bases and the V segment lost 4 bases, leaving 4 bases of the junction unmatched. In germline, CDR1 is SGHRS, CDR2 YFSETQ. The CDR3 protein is CASSVSGCYEQYF. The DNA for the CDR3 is TGCGCCAGCAGCGTTAGCGGGTGCTACGAGCAGTACTTC.

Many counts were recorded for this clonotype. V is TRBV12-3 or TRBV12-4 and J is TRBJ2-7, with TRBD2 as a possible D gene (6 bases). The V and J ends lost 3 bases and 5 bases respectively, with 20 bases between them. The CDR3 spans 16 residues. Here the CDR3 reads CASSFRVTGEVNEQYF. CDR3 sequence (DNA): TGTGCCAGCAGTTTTCGGGTCACGGGAGAAGTTAACGAGCAGTACTTC.

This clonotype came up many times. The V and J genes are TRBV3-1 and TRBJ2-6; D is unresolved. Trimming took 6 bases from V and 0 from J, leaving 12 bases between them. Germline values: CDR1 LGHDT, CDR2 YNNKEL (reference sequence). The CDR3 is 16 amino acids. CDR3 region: CASSLGVNSGANVLTF. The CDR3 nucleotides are TGTGCCAGCAGTCTTGGGGTCAACTCTGGGGCCAACGTCCTGACTTTC.

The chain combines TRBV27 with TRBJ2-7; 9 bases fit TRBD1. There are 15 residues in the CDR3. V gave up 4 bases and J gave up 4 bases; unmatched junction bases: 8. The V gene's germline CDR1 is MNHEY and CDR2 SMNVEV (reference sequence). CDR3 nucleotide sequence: TGTGCCAGCAGTTCGACCGGGACAGGGTTTTACGAGCAGTACTTC. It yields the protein CASSSTGTGFYEQYF.

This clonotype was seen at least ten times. CDR3 sequence reads: CASSETSGFEQYF. CDR3 nucleotide sequence: TGCGCCAGCAGTGAGACTAGCGGGTTCGAGCAGTACTTC. The chain employs TRBV10-1 and TRBJ2-7; 9 bases fit TRBD2. Germline V gene sequence: CDR1 WNHNN, CDR2 SYGVQD (reference sequence). J lost 6 bases, V lost 2 bases, and 2 bases had no gene match. The CDR3 loop spans 13 amino acids.

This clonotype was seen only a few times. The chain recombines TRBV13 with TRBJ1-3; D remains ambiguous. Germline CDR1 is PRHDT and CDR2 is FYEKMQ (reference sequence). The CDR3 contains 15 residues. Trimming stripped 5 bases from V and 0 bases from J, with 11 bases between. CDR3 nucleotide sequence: TGTGCCAGCAGCCGACCCCCAAACTCTGGAAACACCATATATTTT. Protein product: CASSRPPNSGNTIYF.

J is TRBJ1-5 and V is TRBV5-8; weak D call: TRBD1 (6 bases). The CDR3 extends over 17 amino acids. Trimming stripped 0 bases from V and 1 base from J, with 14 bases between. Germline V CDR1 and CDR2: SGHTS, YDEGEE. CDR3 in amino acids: CASSLGFGGPSNQPQHF. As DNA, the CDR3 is TGTGCCAGCAGCTTGGGTTTCGGGGGGCCGAGCAATCAGCCCCAGCATTTT.

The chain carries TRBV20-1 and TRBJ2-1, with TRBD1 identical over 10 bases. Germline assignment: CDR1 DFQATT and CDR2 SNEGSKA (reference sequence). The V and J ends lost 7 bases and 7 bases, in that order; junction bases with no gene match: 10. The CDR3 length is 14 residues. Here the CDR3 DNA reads TGCAGTGGAATCTCTCCGGGACAGGGGAATGAGCAGTTCTTC. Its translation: CSGISPGQGNEQFF.

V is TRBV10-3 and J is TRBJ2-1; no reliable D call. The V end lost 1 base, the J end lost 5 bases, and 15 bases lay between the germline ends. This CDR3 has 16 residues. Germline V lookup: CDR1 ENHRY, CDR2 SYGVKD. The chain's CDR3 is CAISEYPGGKNNEQFF. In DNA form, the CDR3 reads TGTGCCATCAGTGAGTATCCGGGCGGCAAAAACAATGAGCAGTTCTTC.

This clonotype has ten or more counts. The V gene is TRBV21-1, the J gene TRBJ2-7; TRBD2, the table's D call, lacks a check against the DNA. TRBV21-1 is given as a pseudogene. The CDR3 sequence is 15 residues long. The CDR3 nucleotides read TGTGCCAGCAGCAAAGGGGGAGGCTTGTCCTACGAGCAGTACTTC. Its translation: CASSKGGGLSYEQYF.

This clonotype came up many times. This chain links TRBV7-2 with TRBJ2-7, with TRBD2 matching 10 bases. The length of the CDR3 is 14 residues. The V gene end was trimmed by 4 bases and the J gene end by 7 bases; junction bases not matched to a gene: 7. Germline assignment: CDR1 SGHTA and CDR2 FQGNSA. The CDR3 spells CASSSELAGREQYF. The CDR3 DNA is TGTGCCAGCAGCTCGGAACTAGCGGGACGAGAGCAGTACTTC.

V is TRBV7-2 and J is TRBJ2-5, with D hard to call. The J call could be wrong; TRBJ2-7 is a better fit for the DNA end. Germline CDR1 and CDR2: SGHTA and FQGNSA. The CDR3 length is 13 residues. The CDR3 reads CASGSVGGYEQYF. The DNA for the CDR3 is TGTGCCAGCGGGTCAGTGGGCGGCTACGAGCAGTACTTC.

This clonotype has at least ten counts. The CDR3 DNA sequence: TGTGCCAGCAGCAAAGCGGGGACACCCTACGAGCAGTACTTC. Its translation is CASSKAGTPYEQYF. This chain connects TRBV21-1 to TRBJ2-7; the table names TRBD1, a call not compared with the DNA. TRBV21-1 is a listed pseudogene. The CDR3 has 14 amino acids.

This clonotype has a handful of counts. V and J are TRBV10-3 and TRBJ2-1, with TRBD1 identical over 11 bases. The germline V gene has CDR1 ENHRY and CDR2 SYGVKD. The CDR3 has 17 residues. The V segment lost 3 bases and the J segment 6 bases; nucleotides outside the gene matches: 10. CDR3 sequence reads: CAISDLGGTGGSNEQFF. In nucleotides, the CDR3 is TGTGCCATCAGTGACCTGGGAGGGACAGGGGGGAGCAATGAGCAGTTCTTC.

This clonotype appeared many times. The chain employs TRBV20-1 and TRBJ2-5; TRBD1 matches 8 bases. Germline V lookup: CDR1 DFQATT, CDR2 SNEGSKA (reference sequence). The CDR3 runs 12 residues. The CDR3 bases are TGCAGCGCCGACAGGGGTCGAGAGACCCAGTACTTC. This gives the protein CSADRGRETQYF.

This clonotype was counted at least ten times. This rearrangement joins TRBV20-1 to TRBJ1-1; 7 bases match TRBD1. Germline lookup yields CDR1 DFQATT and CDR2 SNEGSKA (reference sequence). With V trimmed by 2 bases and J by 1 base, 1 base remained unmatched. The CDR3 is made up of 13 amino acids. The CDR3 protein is CSARQGGNTEAFF. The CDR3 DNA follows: TGCAGTGCTAGACAGGGGGGGAACACTGAAGCTTTCTTT.

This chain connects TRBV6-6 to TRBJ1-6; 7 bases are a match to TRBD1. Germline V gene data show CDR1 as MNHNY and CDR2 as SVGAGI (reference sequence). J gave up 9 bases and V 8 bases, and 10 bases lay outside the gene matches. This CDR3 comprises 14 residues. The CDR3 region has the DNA TGTGCCAGCGCAGGGGGGGAAAGCCGTTCACCCCTCCACTTT. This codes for CASAGGESRSPLHF.

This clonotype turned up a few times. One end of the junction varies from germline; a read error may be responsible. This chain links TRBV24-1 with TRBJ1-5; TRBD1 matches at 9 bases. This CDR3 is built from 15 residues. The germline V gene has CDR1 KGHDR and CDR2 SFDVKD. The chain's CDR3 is CATSEGTGINRPQHF. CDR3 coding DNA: TGTGCCACCAGTGAAGGGACAGGGATCAATCGGCCCCAGCATTTT.

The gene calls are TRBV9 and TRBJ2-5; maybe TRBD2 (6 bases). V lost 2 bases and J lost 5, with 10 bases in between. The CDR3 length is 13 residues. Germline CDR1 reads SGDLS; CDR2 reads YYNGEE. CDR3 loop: CASSVVEGETQYF. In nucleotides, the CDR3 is TGTGCCAGCAGCGTCGTGGAGGGGGAGACCCAGTACTTC.

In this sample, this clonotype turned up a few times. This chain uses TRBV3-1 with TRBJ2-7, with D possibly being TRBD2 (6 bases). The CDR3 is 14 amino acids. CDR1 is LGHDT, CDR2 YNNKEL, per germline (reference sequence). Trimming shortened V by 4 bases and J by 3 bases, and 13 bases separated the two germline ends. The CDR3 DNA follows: TGTGCCAGCAGCCTAAGACTAGACGTCTACGAGCAGTACTTC. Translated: CASSLRLDVYEQYF.

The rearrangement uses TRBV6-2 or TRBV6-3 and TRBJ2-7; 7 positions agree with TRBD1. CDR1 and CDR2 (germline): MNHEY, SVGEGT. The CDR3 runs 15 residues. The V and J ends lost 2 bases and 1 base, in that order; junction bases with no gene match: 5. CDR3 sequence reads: CASSYLGQASYEQYF. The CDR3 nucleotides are TGTGCCAGCAGTTACCTCGGACAGGCGTCCTACGAGCAGTACTTC.

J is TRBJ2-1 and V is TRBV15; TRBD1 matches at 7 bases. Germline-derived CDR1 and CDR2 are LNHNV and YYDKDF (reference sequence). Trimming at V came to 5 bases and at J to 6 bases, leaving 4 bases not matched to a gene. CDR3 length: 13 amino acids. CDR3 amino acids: CATSGSGGNEQFF. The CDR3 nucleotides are TGTGCCACCAGCGGTTCAGGGGGCAATGAGCAGTTCTTC.